These 23 T cell receptor beta chains were all obtained from the same sample, sequenced in a study of blood T cells in healthy people across ages. Primed by a sample-barcoded 5' primer and a J-beta primer mix, a second PCR proceeded for about 7 to 11 cycles. TCRdb re-called the 5' RACE reads through MiXCR, storing one row per CDR3 protein. The data hold about 1.8 million distinct CDR3 sequences, with roughly 52% observed a single time. Specimen: blood. The receptors shown here come from a woman between 40 and 50 years old in good health.

The rearrangement links TRBV7-9 to TRBJ1-5; maybe TRBD1 (6 bases). CDR3 length equals 16 residues. V lost 5 bases, J lost 7 bases, and 21 bases lay in between. The germline CDR1 and CDR2 sequences are SEHNR and FQNEAQ (reference sequence). CDR3 in DNA: TGTGCCAGCAGCCCCGGTCAGGGGATAATCGCACAGCCCCAGCATTTT. Encoded protein: CASSPGQGIIAQPQHF.

V gene TRBV20-1 combines with J gene TRBJ2-3; TRBD2 agrees at 11 bases. The V segment lost 2 bases and the J segment 1 base; nucleotides outside the gene matches: 8. This CDR3 is 17 amino acids long. Germline V lookup: CDR1 DFQATT, CDR2 SNEGSKA (reference sequence). The CDR3 DNA reads TGCAGTGCTAGATCCTCCCTGGGACTAGCGGGCACAGATACGCAGTATTTT. Encoded protein: CSARSSLGLAGTDTQYF.

This chain joins TRBV4-3 and TRBJ2-3, with a possible D match to TRBD2 (6 bases). The germline CDR1 and CDR2 sequences are LGHNA and YSLEER. CDR3 length: 17 amino acids. Trimming pared 0 bases from V and 0 bases from J, leaving 13 bases between. The CDR3 spells CASSQDPEGTSTDTQYF. In DNA, the CDR3 is TGCGCCAGCAGCCAAGATCCCGAGGGGACTAGCACAGATACGCAGTATTTT.

The chain carries TRBV27 and TRBJ1-4; TRBD1 agrees at 7 bases. CDR3 length equals 16 residues. V lost 0 bases to trimming and J lost 8 bases; unmatched junction nucleotides: 9. Germline CDR1 and CDR2: MNHEY and SMNVEV (reference sequence). CDR3 in amino acids: CASSLSVRGLGEKLFF. Here the CDR3 DNA reads TGTGCCAGCAGTTTATCCGTTAGGGGGCTAGGAGAAAAACTGTTTTTT.

With regard to this clonotype: The junction and the germline gene differ at one end; a read error may be behind it. The chain combines TRBV20-1 with TRBJ2-5; 15 positions agree with TRBD2. The germline V gene encodes CDR1 DFQATT and CDR2 SNEGSKA (reference sequence). The CDR3 sequence is 15 residues long. The CDR3 DNA follows: TGCGGTGCTAGAGATGGGACTAGCGGGGGGGAGACCCAGTACTTC. Amino acid sequence: CGARDGTSGGETQYF.

Details on this clonotype: Sequence at one end of the junction differs from germline and may be a read error. The chain employs TRBV28 and TRBJ2-3; D is uncertain. CDR3 length equals 13 residues. The germline V gene has CDR1 MDHEN and CDR2 SYDVKM. The chain's CDR3 is CVSSFPETDTQYF. The CDR3 bases are TGTGTCAGCAGTTTCCCCGAGACAGATACGCAGTATTTT.

The chain recombines TRBV10-3 with TRBJ1-2; 7 bases agree with TRBD1. Germline V gene data show CDR1 as ENHRY and CDR2 as SYGVKD. The V segment lost 3 bases and the J segment 10 bases; nucleotides outside the gene matches: 8. The CDR3 runs 13 residues. The CDR3 sequence: CAISEVSGGDYTF. Written as DNA, the CDR3 is TGTGCCATCAGTGAAGTGTCAGGGGGGGACTACACCTTC.

V gene TRBV4-2 combines with J gene TRBJ2-7; a possible D gene is TRBD2 (6 bases). CDR1 is LGHNA, CDR2 YNFKEQ, per germline. Trimming shortened V by 3 bases and J by 0 bases, and 21 bases separated the two germline ends. There are 18 residues in the CDR3. The CDR3 nucleotides are TGTGCCAGCAGCCACGAGAAGGCGGGACGGGGATACTCCTACGAGCAGTACTTC. Translated: CASSHEKAGRGYSYEQYF.

V and J are TRBV12-3 or TRBV12-4 and TRBJ2-7; the D is unclear. V lost 5 bases to trimming and J lost 2 bases, with 13 bases between them. This CDR3 region has 14 residues. CDR3 nucleotide sequence: TGTGCCAGCAGTCCCCGGAAGGCCCCCTACGAGCAGTACTTC. Amino acids: CASSPRKAPYEQYF.

V is TRBV11-2 and J is TRBJ2-1; D may be TRBD1 (6 bases). In germline, CDR1 is SGHAT, CDR2 FQNNGV. V lost 4 bases, J lost 5 bases, and 18 bases lay in between. The CDR3 sequence is 16 residues long. The CDR3 nucleotides are TGTGCCAGCAGCTCACCGGACAGCGACCCCGACAATGAGCAGTTCTTC. It translates to CASSSPDSDPDNEQFF.

The CDR3, as DNA: TGTGCCAGCAGCTTGTTAGGGACAGACAGCACAGATACGCAGTATTTT. Its protein product is CASSLLGTDSTDTQYF. This chain uses TRBV5-6 with TRBJ2-3, with 7 bases identical to TRBD1. Germline trimming cut 1 base from V and 0 bases from J; bases unmatched to any gene: 5. In germline, CDR1 is SGHDT, CDR2 YYEEEE. CDR3 length: 16 residues.

As DNA, the CDR3 is TGTGCCAGCAGCTCACGGGACTCCGCAACCCCAATCTATGGCTACACCTTC. Translation: CASSSRDSATPIYGYTF. The gene calls are TRBV7-2 and TRBJ1-2; TRBD1 might be the D (5 bases). The CDR3 is 17 residues long. The germline V gene has CDR1 SGHTA and CDR2 FQGNSA. V gave up 4 bases and J gave up 4 bases, with 22 bases separating them.

The chain combines TRBV2 with TRBJ1-2, with 8 bases that match TRBD1. Germline V gene data show CDR1 as SNHLY and CDR2 as FYNNEI. The CDR3 consists of 15 residues. After removal of 4 bases from V and 4 bases from J, the junction contained 8 bases not matched to a gene. As DNA, the CDR3 is TGTGCCAGCAGTGTCCCACAGGGGGAATTCTATGGCTACACCTTC. It yields the protein CASSVPQGEFYGYTF.

The chain employs TRBV7-2 and TRBJ2-5; perhaps TRBD1 as D (6 bases). V was shortened by 5 bases and J by 8 bases, with 15 bases between the two germline ends. The CDR3 runs 13 residues. Germline V gene sequence: CDR1 SGHTA, CDR2 FQGNSA. The CDR3 reads CASSDTGIRTQYF. The DNA of the CDR3 is TGTGCCAGCAGCGACACAGGGATTAGAACCCAGTACTTC.

This clonotype was seen only a few times. CDR3 protein: CASRRTPHSGANVLTF. DNA of the CDR3: TGTGCCAGCAGACGGACCCCCCACTCTGGGGCCAACGTCCTGACTTTC. V gene TRBV11-2 combines with J gene TRBJ2-6; D not resolved. Germline V gene data show CDR1 as SGHAT and CDR2 as FQNNGV. There are 16 residues in the CDR3. V lost 6 bases and J 0 bases, leaving 12 bases between the germline ends.

This clonotype has only a few counts. J is TRBJ2-5 and V is TRBV7-9; the match to TRBD1 covers 7 bases. With 5 bases clipped from V and 11 bases from J, the junction kept 11 bases outside the gene matches. Germline-derived CDR1 and CDR2 are SEHNR and FQNEAQ (reference sequence). The CDR3 is 13 amino acids. CDR3 coding DNA: TGTGCCAGCAGCCCGGGACAGAGCAATGAGCAGTACTTC. Amino acid sequence: CASSPGQSNEQYF.

V usage is TRBV4-2 and J usage is TRBJ1-2, with D uncertain. The CDR3 covers 15 residues. Between the trimmed V and J ends, which lost 4 bases and 2 bases, there was a span of 14 bases. Looked up from germline, CDR1 is LGHNA and CDR2 is YNFKEQ. The CDR3 loop reads CASSPEVTENYGYTF. The DNA of the CDR3 is TGTGCCAGCAGCCCAGAGGTAACGGAAAACTATGGCTACACCTTC.

Only a few counts were recorded for this clonotype. The CDR3 nucleotides are TGCGCCAGCAGCCCCGTACTAGCGGGGGACCCGGATACGCAGTATTTT. Translation gives CASSPVLAGDPDTQYF. This chain joins TRBV5-1 and TRBJ2-3; 11 bases line up with TRBD2. This CDR3 has 16 residues. V shed 4 bases, J shed 6 bases, and the junction held 10 bases outside the gene matches. Germline assignment: CDR1 SGHRS and CDR2 YFSETQ.

This chain connects TRBV29-1 to TRBJ1-2, with 10 bases fitting TRBD1. The CDR3 totals 15 residues. V lost 5 bases and J lost 1; bases outside the gene matches: 7. Germline CDR1 and CDR2: SQVTM and ANQGSEA. The CDR3 is CSVPGQGIGNYGYTF. For the CDR3, the DNA is TGCAGCGTTCCGGGACAGGGGATCGGTAACTATGGCTACACCTTC.

The rearrangement uses TRBV12-5 and TRBJ1-2; D not resolved. Germline V gene lookup returns CDR1 LGHNT and CDR2 FRNRAP. CDR3 size: 19 residues. Trimming cost V 0 bases and J 8 bases, with 28 bases left between them. The CDR3 sequence: CASGLVLFWNSEVDGGYTF. CDR3 DNA: TGTGCTAGTGGTTTGGTACTGTTTTGGAACAGTGAGGTCGACGGCGGCTACACCTTC.

A few counts support this clonotype. V gene TRBV7-8 combines with J gene TRBJ1-5; TRBD1 aligns across 9 bases. This CDR3 comprises 16 residues. J gave up 1 base and V 4 bases, and 5 bases lay outside the gene matches. In germline, CDR1 is SGHVS, CDR2 FQNEAQ. The CDR3 nucleotides are TGTGCCAGCAGCTCTTCAGGGACAGGGAGCAATCAGCCCCAGCATTTT. Translating gives CASSSSGTGSNQPQHF.

At least ten counts were recorded for this clonotype. V gene TRBV5-1 combines with J gene TRBJ2-1, with TRBD1 matching over 10 bases. This CDR3 is built from 15 residues. Germline V gives CDR1 SGHRS, CDR2 YFSETQ. The V gene end was trimmed by 5 bases and the J gene end by 3 bases; junction bases not matched to a gene: 5. The DNA of the CDR3 is TGCGCCAGCAGTTCCGGGACAGGGGACTACAATGAGCAGTTCTTC. Protein: CASSSGTGDYNEQFF.

This chain joins TRBV24-1 and TRBJ1-5; maybe TRBD1 (5 bases). CDR1 and CDR2 (germline): KGHDR, SFDVKD. The CDR3 is made up of 18 amino acids. Deletions cut 7 bases from V and 4 bases from J, with 25 bases between. CDR3 amino acids: CATSPGAPGTRANQPQHF. CDR3 in DNA: TGTGCCACCAGCCCTGGCGCCCCCGGGACGAGAGCTAATCAGCCCCAGCATTTT.